This T cell receptor (beta chain) was observed in a study of blood T cell repertoires in COVID-19. The germline V gene has CDR1 MNHNS and CDR2 SASEGT. V was trimmed by 2 bases and J by 9 bases, leaving 17 bases between them. The CDR3 is made up of 15 amino acids. In the authors' methods: How many nucleated cells were present was estimated from reference gene primer amplification. Sequenced by immunoSEQ multiplex PCR; TCRdb stores in-frame clones only, minus some. The DNA was the basis for D and trimming; V, J and clone size are from that table. This sample has roughly 100,000 clones, with more than 75% found just once.

The chain combines TRBV6-1 with TRBJ1-3; the D gene is possibly TRBD1 (6 bases). The material sequenced was peripheral blood. This receptor was taken from a man in his 60s with acute or convalescent COVID-19. This chain's CDR3 is CASSEIRGMDSTIYF. CDR3 bases: TGTGCCAGCAGTGAAATCAGGGGAATGGATTCCACCATATATTTT.